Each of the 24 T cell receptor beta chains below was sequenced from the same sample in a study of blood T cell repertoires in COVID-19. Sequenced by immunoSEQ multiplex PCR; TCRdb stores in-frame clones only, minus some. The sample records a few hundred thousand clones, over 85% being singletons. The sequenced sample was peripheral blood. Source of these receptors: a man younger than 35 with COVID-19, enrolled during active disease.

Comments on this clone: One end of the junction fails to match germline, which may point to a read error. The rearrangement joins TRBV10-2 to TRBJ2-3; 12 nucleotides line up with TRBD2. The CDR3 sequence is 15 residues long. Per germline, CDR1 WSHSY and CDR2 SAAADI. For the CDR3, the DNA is TGCGCCAGCAAAGTACTAGCGGGGGGAACAGGTACGCAGTATTTT. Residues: CASKVLAGGTGTQYF.

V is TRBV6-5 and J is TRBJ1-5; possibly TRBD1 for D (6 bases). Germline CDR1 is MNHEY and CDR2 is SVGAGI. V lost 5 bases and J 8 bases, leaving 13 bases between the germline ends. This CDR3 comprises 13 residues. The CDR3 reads CASSRTVWEPQHF. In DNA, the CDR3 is TGTGCCAGCAGTCGGACAGTTTGGGAGCCCCAGCATTTT.

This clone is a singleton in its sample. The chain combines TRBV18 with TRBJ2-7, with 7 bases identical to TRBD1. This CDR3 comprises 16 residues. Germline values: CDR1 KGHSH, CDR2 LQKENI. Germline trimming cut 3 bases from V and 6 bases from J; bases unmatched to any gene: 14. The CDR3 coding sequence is TGTGCCAGCTCACCCCCCGATAACCTACAGGGGCCCGAGCAGTACTTC. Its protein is CASSPPDNLQGPEQYF.

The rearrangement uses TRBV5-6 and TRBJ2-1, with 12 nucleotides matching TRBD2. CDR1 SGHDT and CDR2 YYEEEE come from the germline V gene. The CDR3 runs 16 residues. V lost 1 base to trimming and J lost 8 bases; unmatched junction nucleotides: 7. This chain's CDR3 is CASSLWASGGAYEQFF. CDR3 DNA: TGTGCCAGCAGCTTGTGGGCTAGCGGGGGGGCCTATGAGCAGTTCTTC.

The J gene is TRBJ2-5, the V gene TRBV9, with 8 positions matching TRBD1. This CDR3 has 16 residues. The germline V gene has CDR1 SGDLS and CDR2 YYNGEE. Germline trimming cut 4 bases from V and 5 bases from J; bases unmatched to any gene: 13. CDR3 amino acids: CASSPRRQGAWETQYF. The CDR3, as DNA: TGTGCCAGCAGCCCCAGAAGGCAGGGGGCTTGGGAGACCCAGTACTTC.

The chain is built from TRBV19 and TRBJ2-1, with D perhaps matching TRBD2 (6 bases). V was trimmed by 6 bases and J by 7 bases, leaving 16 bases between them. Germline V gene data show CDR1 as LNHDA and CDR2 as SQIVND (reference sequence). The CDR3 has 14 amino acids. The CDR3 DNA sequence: TGTGCCAGTAGGGGACGGGGGTCGAGGAATGAGCAGTTCTTC. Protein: CASRGRGSRNEQFF.

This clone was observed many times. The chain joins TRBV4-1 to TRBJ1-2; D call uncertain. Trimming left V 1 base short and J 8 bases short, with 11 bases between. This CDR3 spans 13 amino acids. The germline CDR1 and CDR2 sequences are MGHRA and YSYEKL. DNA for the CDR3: TGCGCCAGCAGCCAAGTTCGTTCAGGCGGCTACACCTTC. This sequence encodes CASSQVRSGGYTF.

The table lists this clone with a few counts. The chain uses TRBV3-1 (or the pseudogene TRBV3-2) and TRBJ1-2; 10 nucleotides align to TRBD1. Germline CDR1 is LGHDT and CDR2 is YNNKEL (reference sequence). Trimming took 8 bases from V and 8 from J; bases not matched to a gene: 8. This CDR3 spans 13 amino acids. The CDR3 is CASARDRGAGYTF. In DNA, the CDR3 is TGTGCCAGCGCGAGGGACAGGGGTGCAGGCTACACCTTC.

The CDR3 reads CASSHIPPYGGDTQYF. The CDR3 DNA reads TGCGCCAGCAGCCATATCCCCCCATATGGAGGTGATACGCAGTATTTT. The J gene is TRBJ2-3, the V gene TRBV23-1; possibly TRBD2 for D (5 bases). TRBV23-1 is labeled an ORF, and its function is uncertain. This CDR3 is built from 16 residues. V was clipped by 6 bases and J by 6 bases, with 22 bases between them.

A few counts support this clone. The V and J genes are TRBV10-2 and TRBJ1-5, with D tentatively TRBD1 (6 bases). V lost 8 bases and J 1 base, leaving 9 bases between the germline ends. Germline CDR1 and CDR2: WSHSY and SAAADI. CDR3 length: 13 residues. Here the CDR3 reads CASDGQSNQPQHF. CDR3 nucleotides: TGCGCCAGCGACGGACAGAGCAATCAGCCCCAGCATTTT.

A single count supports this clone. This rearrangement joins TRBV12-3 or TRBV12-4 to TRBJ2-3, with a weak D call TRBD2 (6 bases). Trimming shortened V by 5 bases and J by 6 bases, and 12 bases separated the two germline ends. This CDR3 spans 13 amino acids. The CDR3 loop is CASSPRLVDTQYF. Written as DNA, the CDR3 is TGTGCCAGCAGTCCGAGACTAGTGGATACGCAGTATTTT.

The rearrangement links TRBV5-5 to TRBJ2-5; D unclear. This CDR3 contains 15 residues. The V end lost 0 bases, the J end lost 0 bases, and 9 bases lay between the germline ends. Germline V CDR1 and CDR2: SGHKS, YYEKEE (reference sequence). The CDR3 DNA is TGTGCCAGCAGCTTGGACACAGTAAACCAAGAGACCCAGTACTTC. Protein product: CASSLDTVNQETQYF.

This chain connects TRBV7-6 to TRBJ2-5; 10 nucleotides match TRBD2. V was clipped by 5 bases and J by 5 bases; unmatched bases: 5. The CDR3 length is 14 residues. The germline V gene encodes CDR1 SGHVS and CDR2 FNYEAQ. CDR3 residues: CASSLGSGRETQYF. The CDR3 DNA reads TGTGCCAGCAGCCTGGGTAGCGGGAGGGAGACCCAGTACTTC.

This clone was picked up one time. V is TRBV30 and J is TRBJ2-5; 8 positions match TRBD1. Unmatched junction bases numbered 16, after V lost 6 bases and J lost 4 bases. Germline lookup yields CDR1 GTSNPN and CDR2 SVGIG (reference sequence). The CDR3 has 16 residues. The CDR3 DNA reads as TGTGCCTGCCACGCCCGGACAGGGTGTATCCGAGAGACCCAGTACTTC. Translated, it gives CACHARTGCIRETQYF. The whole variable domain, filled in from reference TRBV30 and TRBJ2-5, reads SQTIHQWPATLVQPVGSPLSLECTVEGTSNPNLYWYRQAAGRGLQLLFYSVGIGQISSEVPQNLSASRPQDRQFILSSKKLLLSDSGFYLCACHARTGCIRETQYFGPGTRLLVL.

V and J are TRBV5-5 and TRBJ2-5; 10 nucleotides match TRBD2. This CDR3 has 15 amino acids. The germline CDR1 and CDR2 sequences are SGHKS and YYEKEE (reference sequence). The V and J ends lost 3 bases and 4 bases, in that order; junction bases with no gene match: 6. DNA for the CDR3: TGTGCCAGCAGCTCCGGGACTAGCGTAGTAGAGACCCAGTACTTC. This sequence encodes CASSSGTSVVETQYF.

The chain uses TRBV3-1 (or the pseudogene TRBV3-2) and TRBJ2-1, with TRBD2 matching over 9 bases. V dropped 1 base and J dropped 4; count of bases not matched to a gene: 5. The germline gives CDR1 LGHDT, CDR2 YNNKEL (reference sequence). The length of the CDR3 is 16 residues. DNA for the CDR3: TGTGCCAGCAGCCAAGGTGCCGGACTAGCGTACAATGAGCAGTTCTTC. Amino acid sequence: CASSQGAGLAYNEQFF.

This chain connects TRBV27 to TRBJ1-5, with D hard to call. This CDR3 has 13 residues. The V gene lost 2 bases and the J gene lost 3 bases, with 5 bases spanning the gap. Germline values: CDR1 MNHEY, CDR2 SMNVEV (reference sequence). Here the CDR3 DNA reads TGTGCCAGCAGTTTACAGGCCAATCAGCCCCAGCATTTT. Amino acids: CASSLQANQPQHF.

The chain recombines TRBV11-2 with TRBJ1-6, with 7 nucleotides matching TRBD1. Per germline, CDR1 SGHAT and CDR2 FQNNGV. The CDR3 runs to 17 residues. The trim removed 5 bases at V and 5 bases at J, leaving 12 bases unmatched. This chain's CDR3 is CASSNVRDSRHNSPLHF. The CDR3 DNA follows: TGTGCCAGCAGCAATGTCCGGGACAGTCGGCATAATTCACCCCTCCACTTT.

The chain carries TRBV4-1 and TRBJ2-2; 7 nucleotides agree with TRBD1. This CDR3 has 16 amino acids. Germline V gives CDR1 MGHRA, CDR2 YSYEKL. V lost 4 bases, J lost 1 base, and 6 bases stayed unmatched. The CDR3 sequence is CASSRTGTENTGELFF. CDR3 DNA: TGCGCCAGCAGCCGAACCGGGACAGAGAACACCGGGGAGCTGTTTTTT.

This CDR3 is CASSPGTGGSPLHF. DNA of the CDR3: TGTGCCAGCAGCCCAGGGACAGGGGGTTCACCCCTCCACTTT. This chain uses TRBV7-2 with TRBJ1-6; TRBD1 agrees at 11 bases. From germline, CDR1 is SGHTA and CDR2 FQGNSA. CDR3 length: 14 residues. Trimming removed 5 bases from V and 9 bases from J; junction bases left unmatched: 3.

DNA for the CDR3: TGTGCCAGTACCGTTGACAGGCTCGGGGAGCTGTTTTTT. Its translation: CASTVDRLGELFF. This sequence joins TRBV19 and TRBJ2-2; perhaps TRBD1 as D (6 bases). V was pared by 7 bases and J by 7 bases, with 13 bases between. The CDR3 is made up of 13 amino acids. Looked up from germline, CDR1 is LNHDA and CDR2 is SQIVND (reference sequence).

Here the CDR3 DNA reads TGTGCCAGCAGCCCTTGGACTAGCGGGGGGTCCCAAGAGACCCAGTACTTC. Translation: CASSPWTSGGSQETQYF. The chain recombines TRBV3-1 (or the pseudogene TRBV3-2) with TRBJ2-5; 14 nucleotides line up with TRBD2. With 4 bases clipped from V and 1 base from J, the junction kept 5 bases outside the gene matches. Looked up from germline, CDR1 is LGHDT and CDR2 is YNNKEL (reference sequence). The CDR3 length is 17 residues.

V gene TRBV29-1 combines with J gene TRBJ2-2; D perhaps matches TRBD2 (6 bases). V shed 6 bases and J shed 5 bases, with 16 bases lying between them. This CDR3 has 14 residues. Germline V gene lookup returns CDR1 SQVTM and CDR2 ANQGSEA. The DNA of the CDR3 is TGCAGCGTCAGCACGTTTAGCGGTACCGGGGAGCTGTTTTTT. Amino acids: CSVSTFSGTGELFF.

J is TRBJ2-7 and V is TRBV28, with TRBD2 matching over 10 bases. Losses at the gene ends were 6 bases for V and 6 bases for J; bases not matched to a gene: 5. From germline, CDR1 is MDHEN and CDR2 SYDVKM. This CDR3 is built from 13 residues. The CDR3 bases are TGTGCCAGCAGCCTAGCGGGAGCTAGCGAGCAGTACTTC. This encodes CASSLAGASEQYF.